The present entry profiles one T cell receptor (beta chain) with its context. This entry belongs to a study of blood T cell repertoires in COVID-19. The ends were cut back, 7 bases at V and 5 bases at J, with 14 bases in the middle. The CDR3 contains 13 residues. Germline V CDR1 and CDR2: MNHEY, SVGAGI. Clones were sequenced by immunoSEQ multiplex PCR, and TCRdb holds only the in-frame ones, with some missing. In the table there are around 130,000 clones, 86% of which are singletons. This receptor was identified in a woman between 50 and 59 years old who had recovered from COVID-19. V gene TRBV6-5 combines with J gene TRBJ1-1, with a possible D match to TRBD1 (5 bases). Sample: PBMCs or T cells enriched from blood (not recorded which). CDR3 bases: TGTGCCAGCAATCCAGGGTTTCGGACTGAAGCTTTCTTT. This gives the protein CASNPGFRTEAFF.